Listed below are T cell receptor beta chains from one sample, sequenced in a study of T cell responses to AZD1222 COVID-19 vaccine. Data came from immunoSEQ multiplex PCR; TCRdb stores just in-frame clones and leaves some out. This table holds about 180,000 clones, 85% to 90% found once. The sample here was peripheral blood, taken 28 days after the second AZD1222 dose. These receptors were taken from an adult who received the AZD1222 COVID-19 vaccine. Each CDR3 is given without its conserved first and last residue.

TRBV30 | AWLLWGNYGYT
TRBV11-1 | ASSGRTGFYGYT
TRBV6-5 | ASQTGTFQETQY
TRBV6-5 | ASASAGNQPQH
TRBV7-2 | ASSLQGWAYEQY
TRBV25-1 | ASSPWSGSEEKLF
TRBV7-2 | ASSLAGANTGELF
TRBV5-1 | ASSLAGDRGSSPLH
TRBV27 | ASSLSINPNTEAF
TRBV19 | ASSPERGGTYNEQF
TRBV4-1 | ASSPPGFTNQPQH
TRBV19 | ASSTDRADGYT
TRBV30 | AWSRGQGSNQPQH
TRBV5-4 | ASSPRGLGYNEQF
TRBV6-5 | ASSHTYNEQF
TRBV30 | ACHRAPYEQY
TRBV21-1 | ASSNKNTEAF
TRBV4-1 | ASSPGQGTFTDYT
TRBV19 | ASSVTGVNEKLF
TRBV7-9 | ASSRAGSGNTIY
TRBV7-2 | ASSSGPVSYNEQF
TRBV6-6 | ASSYEGGPTGELF
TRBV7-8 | ASSLVQKGGEQY
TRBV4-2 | ASSQDLGQVPNRGYGYT
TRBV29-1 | SVEPPGGGYEQY
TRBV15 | ATSRDRGVGRGTIY
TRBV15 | ATSSSRGTGELF
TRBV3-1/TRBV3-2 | ASRRDSEAF
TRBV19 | ASSIAGGTDTQY
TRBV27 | ASSAYRGKQF
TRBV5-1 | ASSLSARGRETQY
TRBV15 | ATSREEAGMDGYT
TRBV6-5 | ASSYSSHGAREAF
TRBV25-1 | ASSEPGTEYGYT
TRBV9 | ASSVAGLNSPLH
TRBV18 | ASSPQGNTEAF
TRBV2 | ASREGPTLH
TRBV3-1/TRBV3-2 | ASSQGSPTAGETQY
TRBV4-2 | ATRFSDYGYT
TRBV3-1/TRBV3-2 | ASSHRGGDYGYT
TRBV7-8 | ASSLAGDYGYT
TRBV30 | AWSRRASGNTIY
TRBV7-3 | ASSRLGRFTDTQY
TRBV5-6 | ASSRGGVSYNEQF
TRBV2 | ASSEGLSGAYNEQF
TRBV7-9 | ASSFTEGGAF
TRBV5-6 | ASSFVTPSSYNEQF
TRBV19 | ASSIDHLGQVPWTDTQY